Below, 25 T cell receptor beta chains from the same sample are listed, as sequenced in a study of Ad26.COV2.S vaccination and SARS-CoV-2 variants. Specified treatment: about 20 received Ad26.COV2.S at low or high dose, single or two shots; about 5 received placebo; per-sample allocation not given. On day 63 after the first injection, vaccine and placebo recipients gave samples. Repertoires were generated with immunoSEQ multiplex PCR, while TCRdb's copy carries only in-frame clones and drops some. This sample has under 300,000 clones, with 87% found just once. The sequenced sample was peripheral blood, obtained in a trial of Ad26.COV2.S vaccine versus placebo. These receptors were obtained from a person between 18 and 60 years old who received the Ad26.COV2.S COVID-19 vaccine or a placebo.

The chain is built from TRBV5-6 and TRBJ2-5, with D perhaps TRBD1 (5 bases). Germline V gene lookup returns CDR1 SGHDT and CDR2 YYEEEE. The length of the CDR3 is 18 residues. V lost 2 bases, J lost 5 bases, and 25 bases lay in between. The CDR3 loop reads CASSLRGLRNSLFETQYF. Written as DNA, the CDR3 is TGTGCCAGCAGCTTAAGGGGCCTACGCAACAGCCTTTTCGAGACCCAGTACTTC.

This clone was seen once. V usage is TRBV7-2 and J usage is TRBJ1-4; D ambiguous. The CDR3 length is 14 residues. V was pared by 5 bases and J by 0 bases, with 7 bases between. Germline CDR1 and CDR2: SGHTA and FQGNSA. The CDR3 spells CASSLGPTNEKLFF. Written as DNA, the CDR3 is TGTGCCAGCAGCCTGGGCCCAACTAATGAAAAACTGTTTTTT. The entire variable domain, with the rest obtained from reference TRBV7-2 and TRBJ1-4, is as follows: GAGVSQSPSNKVTEKGKDVELRCDPISGHTALYWYRQSLGQGLEFLIYFQGNSAPDKSGLPSDRFSAERTGGSVSTLTIQRTQQEDSAVYLCASSLGPTNEKLFFGSGTQLSVL.

This chain connects TRBV7-9 to TRBJ2-5; D might be TRBD2 (6 bases). The germline gives CDR1 SEHNR, CDR2 FQNEAQ (reference sequence). The CDR3 runs 15 residues. V lost 5 bases, J lost 1 base, and 14 bases lay in between. Written as DNA, the CDR3 is TGTGCCAGCAGCCTGTTGGGAGGAGCCCAAGAGACCCAGTACTTC. This translates into CASSLLGGAQETQYF. Supplemented by reference TRBV7-9 and TRBJ2-5, the full variable domain reads DTGVSQNPRHKITKRGQNVTFRCDPISEHNRLYWYRQTLGQGPEFLTYFQNEAQLEKSRLLSDRFSAERPKGSFSTLEIQRTEQGDSAMYLCASSLLGGAQETQYFGPGTRLLVL.

The chain is built from TRBV2 and TRBJ2-7; TRBD1 might be the D (5 bases). Between the trimmed V and J ends, which lost 2 bases and 4 bases, there was a span of 15 bases. The CDR3 length is 15 residues. Germline V gene sequence: CDR1 SNHLY, CDR2 FYNNEI. The CDR3 reads CASSEWPGSEYEQYF. CDR3 in DNA: TGTGCCAGCAGTGAATGGCCAGGGTCCGAATACGAGCAGTACTTC.

The chain has TRBV19 and TRBJ1-1, with D unresolved. Germline CDR1 is LNHDA and CDR2 is SQIVND (reference sequence). CDR3 length: 14 residues. Between the trimmed V and J ends, which lost 4 bases and 1 base, there was a span of 10 bases. The CDR3 reads CASSNEHRNTEAFF. In DNA, the CDR3 is TGTGCCAGTAGTAACGAACACCGGAACACTGAAGCTTTCTTT.

This clone appeared a few times. The chain joins TRBV10-3 to TRBJ2-1; D perhaps matches TRBD2 (5 bases). The CDR3 totals 12 residues. V shed 7 bases and J shed 5 bases, with 9 bases lying between them. Germline V gene sequence: CDR1 ENHRY, CDR2 SYGVKD. The CDR3 reads CAINDYNNEQFF. The CDR3 region has the DNA TGTGCCATCAATGACTATAACAATGAGCAGTTCTTC.

In its sample, this clone was seen a few times. The V and J genes are TRBV4-3 and TRBJ1-3; D may be TRBD1 (5 bases). The germline V and J ends were trimmed by 0 bases and 11 bases, with 11 bases remaining between them. The CDR3 loop spans 13 amino acids. Germline lookup yields CDR1 LGHNA and CDR2 YSLEER. The CDR3 sequence: CASSQDLRGPIYF. DNA of the CDR3: TGCGCCAGCAGCCAAGATTTGCGGGGCCCCATATATTTT.

The V gene is TRBV19, the J gene TRBJ1-1; TRBD1 matches 7 bases. Per the germline V gene, CDR1 is LNHDA and CDR2 is SQIVND (reference sequence). The CDR3 consists of 13 residues. The V and J ends lost 3 bases and 4 bases, in that order; junction bases with no gene match: 2. The CDR3 reads CASSIDRVTEAFF. CDR3 coding DNA: TGTGCCAGTAGTATCGACAGGGTCACTGAAGCTTTCTTT.

The rearrangement links TRBV7-3 to TRBJ2-3, with 12 bases matching TRBD2. V lost 4 bases to trimming and J lost 4 bases; unmatched junction nucleotides: 6. This CDR3 is 16 amino acids long. Germline CDR1 reads SGHTA; CDR2 reads FQGTGA. For the CDR3, the DNA is TGTGCCAGCAGCTCCCTAGCGGGGGGGCCGTCAGATACGCAGTATTTT. It yields the protein CASSSLAGGPSDTQYF.

This sequence joins TRBV3-1 (or the pseudogene TRBV3-2) and TRBJ2-3; the D gene is possibly TRBD2 (5 bases). The germline V and J ends were trimmed by 0 bases and 4 bases, with 11 bases remaining between them. The CDR3 sequence is 15 residues long. The germline CDR1 and CDR2 sequences are LGHDT and YNNKEL (reference sequence). CDR3 DNA: TGTGCCAGCAGCCAAGACTCACTAGAGTCAGATACGCAGTATTTT. Its translation is CASSQDSLESDTQYF.

The chain carries TRBV19 and TRBJ2-1; D unresolved. CDR1 and CDR2 from the germline V gene are LNHDA and SQIVND (reference sequence). V gave up 6 bases and J gave up 0 bases, with 15 bases separating them. The CDR3 length is 16 residues. The CDR3 loop is CASRPLPRSSYNEQFF. The DNA of the CDR3 is TGTGCCAGTAGGCCCCTTCCTCGGAGCTCCTACAATGAGCAGTTCTTC.

This clone has a handful of counts. The rearrangement links TRBV3-1 (or the pseudogene TRBV3-2) to TRBJ2-2, with 10 bases fitting TRBD2. The CDR3 has 17 residues. J gave up 6 bases and V 0 bases, and 7 bases lay outside the gene matches. CDR1 is LGHDT and CDR2 is YNNKEL in the germline V gene (reference sequence). CDR3 sequence: CASSQETSGIMAGELFF. CDR3 bases: TGTGCCAGCAGCCAAGAAACTAGCGGGATTATGGCCGGGGAGCTGTTTTTT.

The chain recombines TRBV11-2 with TRBJ2-7; 7 nucleotides line up with TRBD1. The CDR3 length is 13 residues. V gave up 4 bases and J gave up 4 bases; unmatched junction bases: 4. Germline-derived CDR1 and CDR2 are SGHAT and FQNNGV. Written as DNA, the CDR3 is TGTGCCAGCAGCTATGGGACAGCGTACGAGCAGTACGTC. Translated, it gives CASSYGTAYEQYV.

The rearrangement joins TRBV4-1 to TRBJ2-1, with 10 bases identical to TRBD2. CDR1 is MGHRA and CDR2 is YSYEKL in the germline V gene. The CDR3 consists of 17 residues. The V gene end was trimmed by 0 bases and the J gene end by 3 bases; junction bases not matched to a gene: 5. Here the CDR3 reads CASSQDSASGSYNEQFF. DNA for the CDR3: TGCGCCAGCAGCCAAGATTCGGCTAGCGGGAGCTACAATGAGCAGTTCTTC.

By share, this clone ranks as medium-sized. The rearrangement joins TRBV7-6 to TRBJ1-2; D gene uncertain. This CDR3 is built from 12 residues. Trimming cost V 5 bases and J 5 bases, with 9 bases left between them. Germline assignment: CDR1 SGHVS and CDR2 FNYEAQ. The CDR3 loop is CASSPDSYGYTF. DNA for the CDR3: TGTGCCAGCAGCCCGGATTCTTATGGCTACACCTTC. The complete variable domain, with remaining parts taken from reference TRBV7-6 and TRBJ1-2, reads GAGVSQSPRYKVTKRGQDVALRCDPISGHVSLYWYRQALGQGPEFLTYFNYEAQQDKSGLPNDRFSAERPEGSISTLTIQRTEQRDSAMYRCASSPDSYGYTFGSGTRLTVV.

V usage is TRBV14 and J usage is TRBJ2-1; the match to TRBD2 covers 8 bases. CDR1 is SGHDN and CDR2 is FVKESK in the germline V gene. Trimming cost V 3 bases and J 6 bases; bases outside gene matches: 7. The CDR3 consists of 15 residues. The CDR3 DNA reads TGTGCCAGCAGCCATCGGGGGGGTCCCTTCAATGAGCAGTTCTTC. Encoded protein: CASSHRGGPFNEQFF.

The genes are TRBV7-2 and TRBJ2-5, with 7 bases fitting TRBD2. The CDR3 has 17 amino acids. V was clipped by 1 base and J by 1 base; unmatched bases: 9. Germline assignment: CDR1 SGHTA and CDR2 FQGNSA. DNA of the CDR3: TGTGCCAGCAGCTTAGTAGGTCCCCCTAGCGGCCAAGAGACCCAGTACTTC. Translating gives CASSLVGPPSGQETQYF.

V is TRBV7-9 and J is TRBJ1-4, with TRBD1 as a possible D gene (5 bases). CDR1 and CDR2 from the germline V gene are SEHNR and FQNEAQ (reference sequence). V lost 5 bases to trimming and J lost 7 bases, with 14 bases between them. The CDR3 is 14 amino acids. The chain's CDR3 is CASSLDIRGEKLFF. CDR3 DNA: TGTGCCAGCAGCCTCGACATTAGGGGTGAAAAACTGTTTTTT.

The chain links TRBV5-1 to TRBJ1-6; TRBD1 matches 7 bases. The CDR3 spans 14 residues. Trimming cost V 1 base and J 10 bases; bases outside gene matches: 5. The germline V gene has CDR1 SGHRS and CDR2 YFSETQ. CDR3 DNA: TGCGCCAGCAGCTTGACAGGGGACGGGTCACCCCTCCACTTT. Its translation: CASSLTGDGSPLHF.

The chain joins TRBV15 to TRBJ2-7, with D unclear. This CDR3 spans 14 amino acids. CDR1 is LNHNV, CDR2 YYDKDF, per germline (reference sequence). V lost 3 bases to trimming and J lost 3 bases, with 12 bases between them. The CDR3 reads CATSRSGTYYEQYF. Here the CDR3 DNA reads TGTGCCACCAGCAGGTCCGGCACCTACTACGAGCAGTACTTC.

This clone was seen a few times. The chain uses TRBV3-1 (or the pseudogene TRBV3-2) and TRBJ1-3, with D hard to call. Germline V gene sequence: CDR1 LGHDT, CDR2 YNNKEL (reference sequence). The V and J ends lost 4 bases and 4 bases respectively, with 17 bases between them. The CDR3 spans 16 residues. CDR3 sequence: CASSPGPLSFGNTIYF. The CDR3 region has the DNA TGTGCCAGCAGCCCCGGGCCGCTTAGTTTCGGAAACACCATATATTTT.

This chain connects TRBV27 to TRBJ2-1; 10 bases are shared with TRBD2. CDR3 length: 15 residues. V dropped 5 bases and J dropped 3; count of bases not matched to a gene: 4. Germline assignment: CDR1 MNHEY and CDR2 SMNVEV (reference sequence). The CDR3 nucleotides read TGTGCCAGCAGTCCAAAGCGGGAGGGCTACAATGAGCAGTTCTTC. It encodes CASSPKREGYNEQFF.

This rearrangement joins TRBV29-1 to TRBJ1-1; the D gene is possibly TRBD1 (6 bases). The CDR3 length is 11 residues. Germline CDR1 and CDR2: SQVTM and ANQGSEA. Trimming cost V 5 bases and J 4 bases, with 8 bases left between them. CDR3 region: CSVTGITEAFF. CDR3 DNA: TGCAGCGTTACAGGGATCACTGAAGCTTTCTTT.

V gene TRBV11-1 combines with J gene TRBJ2-3; D is uncertain. V lost 4 bases and J 2 bases, leaving 10 bases between the germline ends. The V gene's germline CDR1 is SGHAT and CDR2 FQDESV (reference sequence). The length of the CDR3 is 14 residues. The CDR3 bases are TGTGCCAGCAGCTCCTTAAATTACACAGATACGCAGTATTTT. This translates into CASSSLNYTDTQYF.

The V call is TRBV6-6, the J call TRBJ2-3; 12 bases line up with TRBD2. After removal of 5 bases from V and 4 bases from J, the junction contained 4 bases not matched to a gene. The CDR3 extends over 15 amino acids. Germline V lookup: CDR1 MNHNY, CDR2 SVGAGI (reference sequence). CDR3: CASSPSGRAPDTQYF. The CDR3 nucleotides are TGTGCCAGCAGTCCTAGCGGGAGGGCCCCAGATACGCAGTATTTT.